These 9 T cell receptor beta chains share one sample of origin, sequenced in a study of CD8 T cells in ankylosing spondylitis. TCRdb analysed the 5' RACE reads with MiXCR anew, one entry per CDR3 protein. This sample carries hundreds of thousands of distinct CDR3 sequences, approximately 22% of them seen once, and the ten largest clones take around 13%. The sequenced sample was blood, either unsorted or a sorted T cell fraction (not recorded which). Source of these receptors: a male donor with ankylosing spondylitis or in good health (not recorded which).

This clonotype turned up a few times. CDR3 sequence reads: CASSETGRSPLHF. The CDR3 DNA sequence: TGTGCCAGCAGTGAAACAGGGCGGTCACCCCTCCACTTT. V usage is TRBV6-1 and J usage is TRBJ1-6; D is perhaps TRBD1 (6 bases). Germline loops: CDR1 MNHNS, CDR2 SASEGT. The CDR3 spans 13 residues. V was shortened by 2 bases and J by 10 bases, with 9 bases between the two germline ends.

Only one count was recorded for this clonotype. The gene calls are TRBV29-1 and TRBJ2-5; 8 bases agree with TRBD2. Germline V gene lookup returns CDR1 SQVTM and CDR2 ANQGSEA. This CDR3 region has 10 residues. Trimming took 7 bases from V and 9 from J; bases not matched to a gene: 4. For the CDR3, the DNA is TGCAGCGCCGGAGCGGGGGCCCAGTACTTC. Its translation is CSAGAGAQYF.

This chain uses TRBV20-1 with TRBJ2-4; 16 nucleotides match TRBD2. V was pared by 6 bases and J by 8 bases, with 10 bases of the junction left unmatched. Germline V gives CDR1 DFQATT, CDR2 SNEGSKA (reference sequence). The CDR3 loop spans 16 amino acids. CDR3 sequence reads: CSAEGTSGGDGDIQYF. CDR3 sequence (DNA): TGCAGTGCAGAAGGGACTAGCGGGGGGGATGGGGACATTCAGTACTTC.

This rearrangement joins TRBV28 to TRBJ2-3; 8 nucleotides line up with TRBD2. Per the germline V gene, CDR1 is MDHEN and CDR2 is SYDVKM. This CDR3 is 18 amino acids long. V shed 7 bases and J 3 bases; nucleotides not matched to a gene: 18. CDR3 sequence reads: CASKRGGLAGIVTDTQYF. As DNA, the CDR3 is TGTGCCAGCAAGAGGGGGGGGCTAGCGGGTATCGTGACAGATACGCAGTATTTT. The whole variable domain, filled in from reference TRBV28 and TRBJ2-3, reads DVKVTQSSRYLVKRTGEKVFLECVQDMDHENMFWYRQDPGLGLRLIYFSYDVKMKEKGDIPEGYSVSREKKERFSLILESASTNQTSMYLCASKRGGLAGIVTDTQYFGPGTRLTVL.

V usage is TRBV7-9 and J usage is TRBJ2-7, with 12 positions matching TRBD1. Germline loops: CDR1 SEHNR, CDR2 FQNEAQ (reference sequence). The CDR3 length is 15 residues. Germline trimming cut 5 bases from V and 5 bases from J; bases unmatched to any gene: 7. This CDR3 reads CASSPRDRGQDEQYF. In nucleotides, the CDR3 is TGTGCCAGCAGCCCCCGGGACAGGGGGCAGGACGAGCAGTACTTC. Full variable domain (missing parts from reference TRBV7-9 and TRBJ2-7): DTGVSQNPRHKITKRGQNVTFRCDPISEHNRLYWYRQTLGQGPEFLTYFQNEAQLEKSRLLSDRFSAERPKGSFSTLEIQRTEQGDSAMYLCASSPRDRGQDEQYFGPGTRLTVT.

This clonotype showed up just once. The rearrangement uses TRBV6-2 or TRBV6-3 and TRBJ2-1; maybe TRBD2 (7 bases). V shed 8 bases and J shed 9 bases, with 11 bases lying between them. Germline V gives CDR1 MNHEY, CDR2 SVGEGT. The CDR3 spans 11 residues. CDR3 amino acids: CASRGALEQFF. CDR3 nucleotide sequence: TGTGCCAGCCGGGGGGCGCTTGAGCAGTTCTTC.

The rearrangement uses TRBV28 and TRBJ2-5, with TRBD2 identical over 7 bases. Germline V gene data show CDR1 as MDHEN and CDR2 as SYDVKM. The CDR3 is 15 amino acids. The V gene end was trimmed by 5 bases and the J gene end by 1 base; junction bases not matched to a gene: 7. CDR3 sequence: CASSPRDYPQETQYF. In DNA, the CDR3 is TGTGCCAGCAGTCCCAGGGACTACCCCCAAGAGACCCAGTACTTC.

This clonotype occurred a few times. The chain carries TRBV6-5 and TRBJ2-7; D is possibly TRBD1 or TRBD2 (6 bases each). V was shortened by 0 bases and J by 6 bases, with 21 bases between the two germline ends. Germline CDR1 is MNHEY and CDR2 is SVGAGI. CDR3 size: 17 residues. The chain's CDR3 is CASSYSFGGGRRFEQYF. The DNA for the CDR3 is TGTGCCAGCAGTTACTCGTTCGGAGGGGGGCGCAGGTTCGAGCAGTACTTC.

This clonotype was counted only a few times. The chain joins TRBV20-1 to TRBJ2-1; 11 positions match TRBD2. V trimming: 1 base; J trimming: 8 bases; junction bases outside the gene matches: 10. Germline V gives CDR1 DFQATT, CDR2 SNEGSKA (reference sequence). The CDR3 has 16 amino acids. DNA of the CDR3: TGCAGTGCTAGAGCCAAGACTAGCGGGGTCCTCGATGAGCAGTTCTTC. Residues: CSARAKTSGVLDEQFF.